This is a list of T cell receptor beta chains from one sample in a study of blood T cell repertoires in COVID-19. Measured with immunoSEQ multiplex PCR; TCRdb has only the in-frame clones, and not every one. This table has 70,000 to 95,000 clones, approximately 85% appearing once. Sequencing was carried out using peripheral blood. These receptors all come from a man between 65 and 85 years old with acute or convalescent COVID-19. The CDR3 runs from the conserved cysteine through the conserved F or W. The D gene is left open where the match is weak. Clone size appears in some rows only: once, few, many, or a class for an expanded clone.

V gene	D gene	J gene	clone size	CDR3 protein	CDR3 DNA
TRBV7-2	TRBD1	TRBJ1-1	-	CASSPGTGLMNTEAFF	TGTGCCAGCAGCCCCGGGACAGGCCTTATGAACACTGAAGCTTTCTTT
TRBV28	TRBD2	TRBJ2-1	-	CASRTGGTSSYNEQFF	TGTGCCAGCCGGACGGGGGGAACTAGCTCCTACAATGAGCAGTTCTTC
TRBV18	TRBD1	TRBJ1-3	-	CASSPFNRDRTGNTIYF	TGTGCCAGCTCACCATTTAACCGGGACAGGACTGGAAACACCATATATTTT
TRBV6-2/TRBV6-3	-	TRBJ2-2	-	CASSLAERNGELFF	TGTGCCAGCAGTTTGGCGGAGAGGAACGGGGAGCTGTTTTTT
TRBV18	TRBD1	TRBJ2-7	-	CASTTGTGVYEQYF	TGTGCCAGCACGACTGGGACAGGGGTATACGAGCAGTACTTC
TRBV5-4	TRBD2	TRBJ2-7	-	CASSLPGGAYEQYF	TGTGCCAGCAGCCTCCCGGGGGGGGCCTACGAGCAGTACTTC
TRBV28	-	TRBJ1-2	-	CASSFGTAANYGYTF	TGTGCCAGCAGTTTCGGAACAGCCGCTAACTATGGCTACACCTTC
TRBV19	TRBD2	TRBJ2-1	-	CASSIARRQAGYNEQFF	TGTGCCAGTAGTATAGCCCGCAGGCAAGCGGGGTACAATGAGCAGTTCTTC
TRBV7-9	TRBD2	TRBJ2-1	-	CASGLAGTAEQFF	TGTGCCAGCGGACTAGCGGGGACCGCAGAGCAGTTCTTC
TRBV5-6	TRBD1	TRBJ2-4	-	CASSLQGLAKNIQYF	TGTGCCAGCAGCTTACAGGGGTTAGCCAAAAACATTCAGTACTTC
TRBV18	TRBD1	TRBJ2-7	-	CASSRTGLEQYF	TGTGCCAGCTCACGGACAGGTCTCGAGCAGTACTTC
TRBV28	-	TRBJ1-4	-	CASSRGSEKLFF	TGTGCCAGCAGTAGGGGTAGTGAAAAACTGTTTTTT
TRBV2	-	TRBJ2-7	-	CASSGFDYYYEQYF	TGTGCCAGCAGTGGATTTGACTACTACTACGAGCAGTACTTC
TRBV2	TRBD1	TRBJ2-1	-	CASSADRGPYNEQFF	TGTGCCAGCAGTGCGGACAGGGGCCCCTACAATGAGCAGTTCTTC
TRBV3-1/TRBV3-2	TRBD1	TRBJ1-6	-	CASSQPGQVNSPLHF	TGTGCCAGCAGCCAACCGGGACAGGTCAATTCACCCCTCCACTTT
TRBV5-8	TRBD1	TRBJ1-4	once	CASSLQGQGKKLFF	TGTGCCAGCAGCTTGCAGGGACAGGGGAAAAAACTGTTTTTT
TRBV18	-	TRBJ1-1	-	CASSPRWNTEAFF	TGTGCCAGCTCACCCCGGTGGAACACTGAAGCTTTCTTT
TRBV11-2	TRBD1	TRBJ1-3	-	CASSLDRGGTGNTIYF	TGTGCCAGCAGCTTAGATCGAGGGGGCACTGGAAACACCATATATTTT
TRBV7-9	-	TRBJ2-1	few	CASSSTRIIQGKGYNEQFF	TGTGCCAGCAGCTCCACCCGAATAATCCAGGGGAAGGGGTACAATGAGCAGTTCTTC
TRBV2	TRBD2	TRBJ2-2	-	CASIMKGSGARPGELFF	TGTGCCAGCATCATGAAGGGTAGCGGGGCGCGGCCCGGGGAGCTGTTTTTT
TRBV30	-	TRBJ1-1	-	CAWSVGGGSTEAFF	TGTGCCTGGAGTGTAGGAGGCGGCTCGACTGAAGCTTTCTTT
TRBV19	-	TRBJ1-6	-	CASSIGGQINSPLHF	TGTGCCAGTAGTATCGGTGGACAAATTAATTCACCCCTCCACTTT
TRBV7-3	-	TRBJ2-1	-	CASSLLAGPYNEQFF	TGTGCCAGCAGCTTACTGGCGGGGCCGTACAATGAGCAGTTCTTC
TRBV5-1	TRBD2	TRBJ2-1	-	CASSLVGGGYNEQFF	TGCGCCAGCAGCTTGGTAGGCGGGGGTTACAATGAGCAGTTCTTC
TRBV7-2	-	TRBJ1-5	-	CASAPSWNQPQHF	TGTGCCAGCGCGCCCTCGTGGAATCAGCCCCAGCATTTT
TRBV7-6	-	TRBJ1-1	-	CASSQAVGTEAFF	TGTGCCAGCAGCCAGGCAGTTGGCACTGAAGCTTTCTTT
TRBV18	-	TRBJ1-1	-	CASSLQGRGNTEAFF	TGTGCCAGCTCACTCCAAGGGAGGGGGAACACTGAAGCTTTCTTT
TRBV27	-	TRBJ1-6	-	CASSLSGTYNSPLHF	TGTGCCAGCAGTTTATCCGGTACTTATAATTCACCCCTCCACTTT
TRBV6-5	TRBD1	TRBJ1-1	once	CATYRFRQGATEAFF	TGTGCCACCTACCGGTTTCGACAGGGGGCCACTGAAGCTTTCTTT
TRBV28	-	TRBJ2-6	-	CASSFNQGLSGANVLTF	TGTGCCAGCAGTTTTAACCAGGGTCTCTCTGGGGCCAACGTCCTGACTTTC
TRBV11-2	TRBD2	TRBJ2-5	-	CASSLSPGLAGGKTQYF	TGTGCCAGCAGCTTAAGCCCGGGACTAGCGGGGGGAAAGACCCAGTACTTC
TRBV9	-	TRBJ2-1	-	CASSVSGGGYNEQFF	TGTGCCAGCAGCGTATCGGGGGGCGGCTACAATGAGCAGTTCTTC
TRBV10-2	-	TRBJ1-6	-	CASSPLQLGSYNSPLHF	TGCGCCAGCAGCCCCCTCCAACTCGGGTCCTATAATTCACCCCTCCACTTT
TRBV6-6	-	TRBJ1-6	-	CARPNTTSYNSPLHF	TGTGCCAGACCCAACACAACCTCCTATAATTCACCCCTCCACTTT
TRBV5-8	-	TRBJ1-5	-	CASSLGTDSNQPQHF	TGTGCCAGCAGCTTGGGGACAGATAGCAATCAGCCCCAGCATTTT
TRBV4-1	TRBD1	TRBJ1-2	-	CASSQADRGYGYTF	TGCGCCAGCAGCCAAGCCGACAGGGGCTATGGCTACACCTTC
TRBV27	TRBD2	TRBJ2-1	-	CASSSWGSWEGQNEQFF	TGTGCCAGCAGTTCGTGGGGATCGTGGGAGGGCCAAAATGAGCAGTTCTTC
TRBV15	-	TRBJ1-5	-	CATSRGVSQGGNQPQHF	TGTGCCACCAGCAGAGGGGTGTCGCAGGGCGGCAATCAGCCCCAGCATTTT
TRBV3-1/TRBV3-2	-	TRBJ1-6	-	CASSQSLTGIRSPLHF	TGTGCCAGCAGCCAATCGCTGACAGGCATAAGGTCACCCCTCCACTTT